These 12 T cell receptor beta chains originate from one sample sequenced in a study of control samples from healthy donors and cancer patients. Profiled with immunoSEQ multiplex PCR; TCRdb holds only in-frame clones, not every one. This sample carries some 89,000 clones, 86% of them seen once, and the ten largest clones take approximately 21%. What was sequenced was blood. These receptors were obtained from a man aged 30-40 years in good health.

The chain joins TRBV19 to TRBJ1-2; no firm D call. The CDR3 spans 13 residues. The V gene lost 4 bases and the J gene lost 4 bases, with 10 bases spanning the gap. Germline V gives CDR1 LNHDA, CDR2 SQIVND (reference sequence). The CDR3 nucleotides are TGTGCCAGTAGTACCGAACAGAGCTATGGCTACACCTTC. The encoded protein is CASSTEQSYGYTF.

The V call is TRBV9, the J call TRBJ2-6; D perhaps matches TRBD1 (7 bases). CDR3 length: 15 residues. The V end lost 3 bases, the J end lost 3 bases, and 10 bases lay between the germline ends. Germline assignment: CDR1 SGDLS and CDR2 YYNGEE. The CDR3 loop is CASSAGGGGANVLTF. The CDR3, as DNA: TGTGCCAGCAGCGCAGGGGGAGGTGGGGCCAACGTCCTGACTTTC. The whole variable domain, filled in from reference TRBV9 and TRBJ2-6, reads DSGVTQTPKHLITATGQRVTLRCSPRSGDLSVYWYQQSLDQGLQFLIQYYNGEERAKGNILERFSAQQFPDLHSELNLSSLELGDSALYFCASSAGGGGANVLTFGAGSRLTVL.

The chain has TRBV11-2 and TRBJ1-4, with D possibly being TRBD1 (5 bases). The V end lost 7 bases, the J end lost 1 base, and 10 bases lay between the germline ends. Germline CDR1 reads SGHAT; CDR2 reads FQNNGV. This CDR3 has 14 amino acids. DNA for the CDR3: TGTGCCAGCAACCTAGGGGAAACTAATGAAAAACTGTTTTTT. Translation: CASNLGETNEKLFF.

The chain has TRBV5-4 and TRBJ1-1, with a tentative D call TRBD1 (5 bases). V lost 4 bases, J lost 1 base, and 11 bases lay in between. CDR1 and CDR2 from the germline V gene are SGHNT and YYREEE (reference sequence). This CDR3 region has 14 residues. The CDR3 DNA follows: TGTGCCAGCAGCAAGGGACGGGAGAACACTGAAGCTTTCTTT. It yields the protein CASSKGRENTEAFF.

The CDR3 nucleotides read TGTGCCAGCAGCTCCAGACGACAGTTAAACATTCAGTACTTC. Encoded protein: CASSSRRQLNIQYF. The chain uses TRBV5-6 and TRBJ2-4; TRBD1 is a possible D gene (5 bases). Germline CDR1 and CDR2: SGHDT and YYEEEE. The CDR3 is 14 residues long. Trimming stripped 3 bases from V and 6 bases from J, with 13 bases between.

There are many counts of this clone. This chain links TRBV6-5 with TRBJ1-1; D gene unclear. CDR1 MNHEY and CDR2 SVGAGI come from the germline V gene. Trimming removed 0 bases from V and 1 base from J, with 9 bases in between. The CDR3 length is 15 residues. The CDR3: CASSYSNLGNTEAFF. DNA for the CDR3: TGTGCCAGCAGTTACTCGAACCTTGGGAACACTGAAGCTTTCTTT.

There are a few counts of this clone. The chain has TRBV7-6 and TRBJ1-2; D uncertain. V was clipped by 5 bases and J by 10 bases, with 17 bases between them. This CDR3 comprises 13 residues. Looked up from germline, CDR1 is SGHVS and CDR2 is FNYEAQ. This CDR3 reads CASSPRQSSSYTF. The CDR3 DNA follows: TGTGCCAGCAGCCCTAGGCAGTCCTCTTCCTACACCTTC. The whole variable domain, filled in from reference TRBV7-6 and TRBJ1-2, reads GAGVSQSPRYKVTKRGQDVALRCDPISGHVSLYWYRQALGQGPEFLTYFNYEAQQDKSGLPNDRFSAERPEGSISTLTIQRTEQRDSAMYRCASSPRQSSSYTFGSGTRLTVV.

In this sample, this clone turned up a few times. The chain links TRBV6-5 to TRBJ1-1, with D possibly being TRBD1 (5 bases). Germline CDR1 and CDR2: MNHEY and SVGAGI. Trimming took 8 bases from V and 5 from J, leaving 15 bases between them. CDR3 length: 13 amino acids. CDR3 residues: CASSGGVGTEAFF. In DNA form, the CDR3 reads TGTGCCAGCTCGGGGGGTGTTGGAACTGAAGCTTTCTTT.

The CDR3, as DNA: TGTGCCAGCAGCTTGGCCAACAGGGACGTGACCGGGGAGCTGTTTTTT. Amino acids: CASSLANRDVTGELFF. V gene TRBV5-6 combines with J gene TRBJ2-2; a possible D gene is TRBD1 (6 bases). The CDR3 loop spans 16 amino acids. The germline V and J ends were trimmed by 0 bases and 5 bases, with 14 bases remaining between them. The germline CDR1 and CDR2 sequences are SGHDT and YYEEEE.

In this sample, this clone turned up a few times. The genes are TRBV9 and TRBJ2-6; possible D gene TRBD2, 5 bases. The CDR3 has 14 amino acids. The germline V gene encodes CDR1 SGDLS and CDR2 YYNGEE. Trimming took 0 bases from V and 6 from J, leaving 7 bases between them. The CDR3 region is CASSVEGVANVLTF. The DNA of the CDR3 is TGTGCCAGCAGCGTAGAGGGAGTGGCCAACGTCCTGACTTTC.

CDR3 sequence reads: CASSLDRGGETQYF. The CDR3 bases are TGTGCCAGCAGCTTGGATAGGGGGGGGGAGACCCAGTACTTC. The chain has TRBV5-8 and TRBJ2-5; weak D call: TRBD2 (7 bases). The CDR3 extends over 14 amino acids. CDR1 and CDR2 from the germline V gene are SGHTS and YDEGEE. V was cut by 0 bases and J by 5 bases, with 11 bases left in between. Drawing the rest from reference TRBV5-8 and TRBJ2-5, the complete variable domain is EAGVTQSPTHLIKTRGQQATLRCSPISGHTSVYWYQQALGLGLQFLLWYDEGEERNRGNFPPRFSGRQFPNYSSELNVNALELEDSALYLCASSLDRGGETQYFGPGTRLLVL.

The chain has TRBV10-3 and TRBJ2-7; D might be TRBD1 (6 bases). Germline loops: CDR1 ENHRY, CDR2 SYGVKD. The length of the CDR3 is 14 residues. V lost 3 bases and J lost 2, with 11 bases in between. CDR3: CAISEGRTAYEQYF. The CDR3 DNA is TGTGCCATCAGTGAAGGTAGGACAGCCTACGAGCAGTACTTC.